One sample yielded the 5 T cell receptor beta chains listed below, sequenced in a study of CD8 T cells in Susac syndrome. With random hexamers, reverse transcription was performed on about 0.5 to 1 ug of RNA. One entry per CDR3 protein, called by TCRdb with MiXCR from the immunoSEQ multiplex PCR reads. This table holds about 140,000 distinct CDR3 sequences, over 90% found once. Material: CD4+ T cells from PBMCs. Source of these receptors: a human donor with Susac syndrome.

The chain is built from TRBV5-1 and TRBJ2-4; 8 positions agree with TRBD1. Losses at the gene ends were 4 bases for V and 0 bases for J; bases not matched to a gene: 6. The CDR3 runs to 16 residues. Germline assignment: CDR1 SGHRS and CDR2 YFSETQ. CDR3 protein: CASSRGQDLAKNIQYF. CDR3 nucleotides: TGCGCCAGCAGCAGGGGACAGGATTTAGCCAAAAACATTCAGTACTTC.

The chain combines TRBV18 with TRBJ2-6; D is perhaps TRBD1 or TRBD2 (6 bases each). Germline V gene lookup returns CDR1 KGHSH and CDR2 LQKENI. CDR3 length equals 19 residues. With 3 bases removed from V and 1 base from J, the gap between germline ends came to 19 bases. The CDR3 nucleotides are TGTGCCAGCTCACCGGGTCTCGGAGGGGACATGTCTGGGGCCAACGTCCTGACTTTC. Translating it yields CASSPGLGGDMSGANVLTF. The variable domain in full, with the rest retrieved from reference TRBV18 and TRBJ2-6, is NAGVMQNPRHLVRRRGQEARLRCSPMKGHSHVYWYRQLPEEGLKFMVYLQKENIIDESGMPKERFSAEFPKEGPSILRIQQVVRGDSAAYFCASSPGLGGDMSGANVLTFGAGSRLTVL.

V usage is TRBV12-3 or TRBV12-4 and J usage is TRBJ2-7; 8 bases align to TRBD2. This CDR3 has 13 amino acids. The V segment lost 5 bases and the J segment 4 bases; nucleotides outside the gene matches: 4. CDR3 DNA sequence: TGTGCCAGCAGTAGACTAGCGCAGTACGAGCAGTACTTC. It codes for CASSRLAQYEQYF.

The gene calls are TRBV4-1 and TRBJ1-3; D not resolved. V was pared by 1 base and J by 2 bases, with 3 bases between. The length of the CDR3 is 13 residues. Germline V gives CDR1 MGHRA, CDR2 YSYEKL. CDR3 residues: CASSQVAGNTIYF. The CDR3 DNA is TGCGCCAGCAGCCAAGTTGCTGGAAACACCATATATTTT.

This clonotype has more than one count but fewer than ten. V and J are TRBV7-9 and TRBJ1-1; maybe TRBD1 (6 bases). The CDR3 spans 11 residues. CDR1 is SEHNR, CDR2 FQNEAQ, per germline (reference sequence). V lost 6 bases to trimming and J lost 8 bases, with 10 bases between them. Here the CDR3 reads CASSSGTEAFF. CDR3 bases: TGTGCCAGCAGTTCCGGGACAGAAGCTTTCTTT.